The 30 T cell receptor beta chains given below trace back to one sample, sequenced in a study of cytotoxic CD8 clonotypes in ibrutinib-treated CLL listed by TCRdb under 2021. The method behind the library was the immunoSEQ multiplex PCR assay. Drawn from immuneACCESS, this table holds only the in-frame rearrangements with V and J called that TCRdb kept. Clones are partly lost; checked studies trace under half to an unresolved V gene and leave the rest unexplained. The sample table records more than 200,000 clones; 70% of these occur just once. 15% to 17% of the sample is in the top ten clones. This sample's time point label indicates: approximately 25 months on ibrutinib. The sequenced sample was PBMCs, obtained after 24 months of ibrutinib treatment. All receptors derive from a human donor with chronic lymphocytic leukemia.

This clone appeared a single time. This chain uses TRBV27 with TRBJ2-7; TRBD2 matches 11 bases. The J segment lost 3 bases and the V segment lost 9 bases, leaving 4 bases of the junction unmatched. The CDR3 extends over 13 amino acids. In germline, CDR1 is MNHEY, CDR2 SMNVEV (reference sequence). The CDR3 reads CASGTSGYYEQYF. The CDR3 DNA reads as TGTGCCAGTGGGACTAGCGGTTACTACGAGCAGTACTTC.

This sequence joins TRBV28 and TRBJ1-2; 8 bases line up with TRBD1. The CDR3 consists of 14 residues. CDR1 and CDR2 from the germline V gene are MDHEN and SYDVKM. J lost 4 bases, V lost 5 bases, and 6 bases had no gene match. The CDR3 DNA reads TGTGCCAGCAGTGCACAGGGGGAAGTCTATGGCTACACCTTC. Encoded protein: CASSAQGEVYGYTF.

The chain combines TRBV7-6 with TRBJ2-7; possibly TRBD2 for D (6 bases). Trimming pared 4 bases from V and 0 bases from J, leaving 10 bases between. This CDR3 is built from 14 residues. Germline assignment: CDR1 SGHVS and CDR2 FNYEAQ. CDR3 sequence: CASSSGGNSYEQYF. CDR3 DNA sequence: TGTGCCAGCAGCTCGGGCGGGAACTCCTACGAGCAGTACTTC.

This clone was detected only once. The CDR3 sequence is CASSSGRVPSEQYF. In DNA, the CDR3 is TGTGCCAGCAGCTCGGGGAGGGTTCCAAGCGAGCAGTACTTC. This rearrangement joins TRBV7-9 to TRBJ2-7; 7 bases are a match to TRBD2. The V segment lost 4 bases and the J segment 6 bases; nucleotides outside the gene matches: 9. This CDR3 comprises 14 residues. Germline V CDR1 and CDR2: SEHNR, FQNEAQ (reference sequence).

This clone occurred a few times. V usage is TRBV4-2 and J usage is TRBJ2-7; 8 bases fit TRBD2. CDR1 LGHNA and CDR2 YNFKEQ come from the germline V gene. V shed 1 base, J shed 1 base, and the junction held 3 bases outside the gene matches. This CDR3 contains 15 residues. CDR3 bases: TGTGCCAGCAGCCAAGGTCGGGAGGGTTCCTACGAGCAGTACTTC. Protein: CASSQGREGSYEQYF.

This chain links TRBV7-2 with TRBJ2-1; 10 nucleotides match TRBD2. V dropped 3 bases and J dropped 7; count of bases not matched to a gene: 9. The germline V gene encodes CDR1 SGHTA and CDR2 FQGNSA. The CDR3 consists of 16 residues. CDR3 bases: TGTGCCAGCAGCTTCACTAGCGGGATAAGGTTTAATGAGCAGTTCTTC. Amino acids: CASSFTSGIRFNEQFF.

The CDR3 spells CASSAGTYNEQFF. The CDR3 bases are TGCGCCAGCAGTGCGGGTACCTACAATGAGCAGTTCTTC. The genes are TRBV4-3 and TRBJ2-1, with a weak D call TRBD2 (5 bases). Germline V gene data show CDR1 as LGHNA and CDR2 as YSLEER. V was cut by 6 bases and J by 2 bases, with 8 bases left in between. The CDR3 is 13 amino acids.

This clone was picked up a small number of times. This sequence joins TRBV5-1 and TRBJ1-2; a possible D gene is TRBD1 (5 bases). V was trimmed by 1 base and J by 2 bases, leaving 9 bases between them. The CDR3 runs 14 residues. The V gene's germline CDR1 is SGHRS and CDR2 YFSETQ. CDR3 DNA: TGCGCCAGCAGCTTGTTAGGGGCCAACTATGGCTACACCTTC. Protein: CASSLLGANYGYTF.

This chain links TRBV6-5 with TRBJ2-7, with D hard to call. The V and J ends lost 2 bases and 11 bases respectively, with 13 bases between them. The CDR3 is 12 amino acids. Germline CDR1 MNHEY, CDR2 SVGAGI. The CDR3 reads CASSYSRSREYF. The CDR3 bases are TGTGCCAGCAGTTACAGCAGGTCCCGAGAGTACTTC.

This chain uses TRBV14 with TRBJ2-3; D not certain. V gave up 0 bases and J gave up 9 bases, with 13 bases separating them. The CDR3 is 14 residues long. Germline V lookup: CDR1 SGHDN, CDR2 FVKESK. The CDR3 protein is CASSQDLGFLTQYF. The CDR3 nucleotides are TGTGCCAGCAGCCAAGATTTGGGATTCCTAACGCAGTATTTT.

This sequence joins TRBV5-4 and TRBJ2-7; 14 bases are shared with TRBD2. Per germline, CDR1 SGHNT and CDR2 YYREEE (reference sequence). This CDR3 spans 15 amino acids. Losses at the gene ends were 4 bases for V and 6 bases for J; bases not matched to a gene: 6. The CDR3 here is CASSPTGTSGSEQYF. The CDR3 DNA sequence: TGTGCCAGCAGCCCCACCGGGACTAGCGGGAGCGAGCAGTACTTC.

This clone was picked up a small number of times. The chain carries TRBV2 and TRBJ1-5; 9 bases are shared with TRBD1. V gave up 5 bases and J gave up 6 bases; unmatched junction bases: 8. Germline assignment: CDR1 SNHLY and CDR2 FYNNEI. This CDR3 is 15 amino acids long. This CDR3 reads CASSLQGALGQPQHF. For the CDR3, the DNA is TGTGCCAGCAGTTTACAGGGGGCGCTGGGTCAGCCCCAGCATTTT.

In its sample, this clone was seen once. V is TRBV5-1 and J is TRBJ2-1, with a weak D call TRBD1 (7 bases). The germline V and J ends were trimmed by 1 base and 4 bases, with 15 bases remaining between them. The CDR3 runs to 16 residues. Germline CDR1 reads SGHRS; CDR2 reads YFSETQ. CDR3 bases: TGCGCCAGCAGCTTGTCGGGGGACAGCTCATACAATGAGCAGTTCTTC. Translated: CASSLSGDSSYNEQFF.

CDR3 DNA: TGTGCCAGCAGCTTAGTTCCCAGAGGGAAGTACTTC. Translation: CASSLVPRGKYF. The chain joins TRBV7-8 to TRBJ2-7; possible D gene TRBD2, 5 bases. Germline-derived CDR1 and CDR2 are SGHVS and FQNEAQ. V lost 1 base and J lost 11, with 12 bases in between. The CDR3 sequence is 12 residues long.

The chain links TRBV19 to TRBJ2-3; D gene ambiguous. Germline V CDR1 and CDR2: LNHDA, SQIVND (reference sequence). V was trimmed by 3 bases and J by 0 bases, leaving 13 bases between them. The CDR3 length is 16 residues. CDR3 sequence: CASSINPSTSTDTQYF. CDR3 nucleotides: TGTGCCAGTAGTATCAACCCTTCAACTAGCACAGATACGCAGTATTTT.

The chain employs TRBV18 and TRBJ2-5; TRBD2 matches 7 bases. The CDR3 spans 13 residues. With 4 bases clipped from V and 5 bases from J, the junction kept 4 bases outside the gene matches. Germline CDR1 reads KGHSH; CDR2 reads LQKENI. CDR3 sequence reads: CASSLGEGETQYF. In DNA, the CDR3 is TGTGCCAGCTCACTCGGGGAGGGGGAGACCCAGTACTTC.

The chain couples TRBV29-1 to TRBJ2-7; D is undetermined. CDR3 length equals 11 residues. The germline V gene has CDR1 SQVTM and CDR2 ANQGSEA. Trimming removed 4 bases from V and 4 bases from J, with 8 bases in between. In DNA, the CDR3 is TGCAGCGTTGTGATACGGTACGAGCAGTACTTC. Translating it yields CSVVIRYEQYF.

J is TRBJ2-7 and V is TRBV28; the D call may be TRBD1 or TRBD2 (5 bases each). This CDR3 is 14 amino acids long. The ends were cut back, 10 bases at V and 0 bases at J, with 16 bases in the middle. Germline assignment: CDR1 MDHEN and CDR2 SYDVKM. The CDR3 sequence: CATHSGGSSYEQYF. CDR3 DNA: TGTGCCACCCATAGTGGGGGTAGCTCCTACGAGCAGTACTTC.

This chain uses TRBV5-1 with TRBJ2-2; 10 bases agree with TRBD1. CDR1 is SGHRS and CDR2 is YFSETQ in the germline V gene. Trimming at V came to 7 bases and at J to 4 bases, leaving 4 bases not matched to a gene. The length of the CDR3 is 14 residues. The CDR3 bases are TGCGCCAGCCTAGGACAGGGGGGCACCGGGGAGCTGTTTTTT. Protein: CASLGQGGTGELFF. The variable domain in full, with the rest retrieved from reference TRBV5-1 and TRBJ2-2, is KAGVTQTPRYLIKTRGQQVTLSCSPISGHRSVSWYQQTPGQGLQFLFEYFSETQRNKGNFPGRFSGRQFSNSRSEMNVSTLELGDSALYLCASLGQGGTGELFFGEGSRLTVL.

This sequence joins TRBV6-5 and TRBJ2-2, with D possibly being TRBD1 (6 bases). The CDR3 has 13 amino acids. V was clipped by 3 bases and J by 6 bases, with 8 bases between them. The germline V gene has CDR1 MNHEY and CDR2 SVGAGI. The CDR3 bases are TGTGCCAGCAGTTATGGGGGCGCCGGGGAGCTGTTTTTT. Translating it yields CASSYGGAGELFF.

The chain links TRBV28 to TRBJ2-1, with D perhaps being TRBD1 or TRBD2 (6 bases each). The V and J ends lost 6 bases and 13 bases respectively, with 22 bases between them. This CDR3 has 14 residues. Per the germline V gene, CDR1 is MDHEN and CDR2 is SYDVKM. The chain's CDR3 is CASRAPEIWGAQFF. The CDR3 DNA is TGTGCCAGCAGAGCCCCTGAAATTTGGGGGGCCCAGTTCTTC.

This clone was seen a single time. The rearrangement links TRBV7-6 to TRBJ2-7; 10 bases line up with TRBD2. J was trimmed by 4 bases and V by 1 base; bases with no gene match: 4. The CDR3 runs 15 residues. Germline V lookup: CDR1 SGHVS, CDR2 FNYEAQ. The CDR3 coding sequence is TGTGCCAGCAGCTTAGAGGCTAGCGGGAGTTACGAGCAGTACTTC. Amino acids: CASSLEASGSYEQYF.

This clone was counted only a few times. The chain combines TRBV7-9 with TRBJ1-1; D unclear. Between the trimmed V and J ends, which lost 3 bases and 4 bases, there was a span of 6 bases. Per germline, CDR1 SEHNR and CDR2 FQNEAQ (reference sequence). The CDR3 extends over 12 amino acids. For the CDR3, the DNA is TGTGCCAGCAGCTTCGCCGGCACTGAAGCTTTCTTT. This codes for CASSFAGTEAFF.

The chain is built from TRBV1 and TRBJ2-3. TRBV1 corresponds to a pseudogene. The CDR3 is 18 residues long. The CDR3 nucleotides are TGCACCAGCAGCCCAAAAAACCGGAGGACAACAGACACAGATACGCAGTATTTT. It encodes CTSSPKNRRTTDTDTQYF.

The rearrangement uses TRBV27 and TRBJ2-1; TRBD2 aligns across 8 bases. Germline CDR1 reads MNHEY; CDR2 reads SMNVEV (reference sequence). The V and J ends lost 3 bases and 13 bases, in that order; junction bases with no gene match: 11. The CDR3 contains 14 residues. The CDR3 bases are TGTGCCAGCAGTTTTAGGCTGACTAGCGACCAACAGTTCTTC. Its translation: CASSFRLTSDQQFF.

Points on this clone: The DNA is omitted, as the CDR3 cannot be located on it reliably, and the CDR3 follows TCRdb's listing. The rearrangement joins TRBV6-5 to TRBJ1-5. The length of the CDR3 is 15 amino acids, counting both ends. The germline V gene has CDR1 MNHEY and CDR2 SVGAGI. The CDR3: CASSTSWGSNQPQHF.

CDR3 nucleotide sequence: TGCGCCAGCAGCTTGGGCCTAGCGGGGGTCCACACAGATACGCAGTATTTT. Its protein product is CASSLGLAGVHTDTQYF. The rearrangement uses TRBV5-1 and TRBJ2-3; 10 bases line up with TRBD2. The V and J ends lost 0 bases and 2 bases, in that order; junction bases with no gene match: 6. The CDR3 loop spans 17 amino acids. Germline lookup yields CDR1 SGHRS and CDR2 YFSETQ.

V usage is TRBV30 and J usage is TRBJ1-1; D perhaps matches TRBD1 (5 bases). This CDR3 has 14 amino acids. CDR1 GTSNPN and CDR2 SVGIG come from the germline V gene (reference sequence). V was shortened by 5 bases and J by 1 base, with 14 bases between the two germline ends. As DNA, the CDR3 is TGTGCCTGGTTCCCGGGACTTAGGAACACTGAAGCTTTCTTT. The encoded protein is CAWFPGLRNTEAFF. The whole variable domain, remainder taken from reference TRBV30 and TRBJ1-1, is SQTIHQWPATLVQPVGSPLSLECTVEGTSNPNLYWYRQAAGRGLQLLFYSVGIGQISSEVPQNLSASRPQDRQFILSSKKLLLSDSGFYLCAWFPGLRNTEAFFGQGTRLTVV.

The chain employs TRBV27 and TRBJ1-5, with a weak D call TRBD1 (5 bases). The CDR3 loop spans 14 amino acids. The germline gives CDR1 MNHEY, CDR2 SMNVEV (reference sequence). Trimming removed 2 bases at V and 6 bases at J, with 11 bases between. The CDR3 protein is CASSLNGGGQPQHF. CDR3 sequence (DNA): TGTGCCAGCAGTTTAAACGGGGGAGGTCAGCCCCAGCATTTT.

The chain uses TRBV7-9 and TRBJ1-4; D gene unclear. V gave up 0 bases and J gave up 0 bases, with 5 bases separating them. Looked up from germline, CDR1 is SEHNR and CDR2 is FQNEAQ (reference sequence). CDR3 length: 15 residues. DNA for the CDR3: TGTGCCAGCAGCTTAGCAGCAGCAACTAATGAAAAACTGTTTTTT. Encoded protein: CASSLAAATNEKLFF. The variable domain in full, completed from reference TRBV7-9 and TRBJ1-4, reads DTGVSQNPRHKITKRGQNVTFRCDPISEHNRLYWYRQTLGQGPEFLTYFQNEAQLEKSRLLSDRFSAERPKGSFSTLEIQRTEQGDSAMYLCASSLAAATNEKLFFGSGTQLSVL.